The clone carrying this T cell receptor beta chain was counted a few times. Its antigen remains unidentified. This sample is part of a study of T-cell memory formation after mild COVID-19. Study context: Across donors, TCR clusters were largely donor specific. Whole-study findings and limits: Second-wave clones that peaked on day 37 lacked confirmed SARS-CoV-2 specificity. Cross-reactive memory apparently joined, as some responding clones appeared in pre-infection memory.

Constant-segment-primed 5'RACE gave TCR alpha and TCR beta cDNA libraries with sample barcodes and UMIs. From the 5' RACE reads, TCRdb called clonotypes with MiXCR, one entry per CDR3 protein. This table has about 560,000 distinct CDR3 sequences, about a fifth appearing once. Germline V CDR1 and CDR2: LGHDT, YNNKEL (reference sequence). Trimming pared 1 base from V and 2 bases from J, leaving 11 bases between. The CDR3 spans 15 residues. The sample comprised PBMCs or a T cell subset sorted from them (not recorded which). The chain is built from TRBV3-1 and TRBJ2-5; D is ambiguous. The sequence was collected from an adult woman who had mild COVID-19 (a few samples of this study predate the infection). Cell type and time point are not known. The CDR3 sequence: CASSQVFNEQETQYF. The CDR3 DNA sequence: TGTGCCAGCAGCCAAGTTTTTAACGAGCAAGAGACCCAGTACTTC.